The clone carrying this T cell receptor (beta chain) was observed a handful of times. This specimen belongs to a study of blood T cell repertoires in COVID-19. V was pared by 3 bases and J by 0 bases, with 12 bases between. Germline V lookup: CDR1 SGHKS, CDR2 YYEKEE (reference sequence). The CDR3 is made up of 15 amino acids. Using immunoSEQ multiplex PCR, the repertoire was profiled, and TCRdb retains in-frame clones only, with some absent. The sample lists 250,000 to 350,000 clones, around 90% occurring once. Before being deemed recovered, Cohort 3 donors had two negative PCRs, clearance, or symptom resolution.

The sequence was obtained from a woman between 45 and 60 years old who had recovered from COVID-19. V gene TRBV5-5 combines with J gene TRBJ1-2, with a possible D match to TRBD1 (5 bases). Specimen: PBMCs or T cells enriched from blood (not recorded which). CDR3 protein: CASSWGERPNYGYTF. CDR3 bases: TGTGCCAGCAGCTGGGGCGAGAGGCCTAACTATGGCTACACCTTC.